The present entry profiles one T cell receptor (beta chain) with its context. The data are from a study of blood T cell repertoires in COVID-19. About the study: Either two negative PCRs, clearance, or symptom resolution qualified Cohort 3 donors as recovered. Samples taken during acute and convalescent COVID-19 were collected in the United States, Italy and Spain.

Germline V lookup: CDR1 ENHRY, CDR2 SYGVKD. This CDR3 is 11 amino acids long. V lost 4 bases and J 8 bases, leaving 8 bases between the germline ends. Here immunoSEQ multiplex PCR was the method, and the copy in TCRdb shows in-frame clones only, minus some. The sample records over 130,000 clones, 84% being singletons. Participants, 18 to 89 years old, spanned around 25 US areas. Assignment of participants to cohorts was predicated upon participant-reported clinical history. The sequenced material came from PBMCs or T cells enriched from blood (not recorded which). The rearrangement uses TRBV10-3 and TRBJ1-1; D is unresolved. The clonotype was recovered from a man aged 45-65 years in a cohort exposed to, infected with or recovered from COVID-19 (not recorded which). In nucleotides, the CDR3 is TGTGCCATCAGTGGACTCTACGAAGCTTTCTTT. This gives the protein CAISGLYEAFF.